This TCR beta chain was recorded in a study of T-cell reconstitution after alpha-beta-depleted transplantation in children. Study findings and constraints: T-cell numbers and diversity one year post-transplant derived largely from freshly generated T cells. By about two months after transplant, alpha-beta T cells reportedly arose from several hundred graft clones that had expanded. Elevated TCRbeta diversity at day 60 was traced, in some patients, to surviving recipient T cells and thymic progenitors.

As it was prepared, the TCRbeta library received unique molecular identifiers. From the PCR reads, TCRdb called clonotypes with MiXCR, one entry per CDR3 protein. This sample carries 350,000 to 500,000 distinct CDR3 sequences, about 40% of them seen once, and the ten largest clones take 25% to 30%. Trimming removed 6 bases from V and 3 bases from J; junction bases left unmatched: 8. The CDR3 runs 14 residues. Germline V gene lookup returns CDR1 DFQATT and CDR2 SNEGSKA (reference sequence). A word on this clonotype: Its target is unknown.

The sample here was PBMCs, taken before TCRalphabeta/CD19-depleted stem cell transplant. V and J are TRBV20-1 and TRBJ2-7; 10 bases agree with TRBD1. This TCR was sampled from a girl aged 2-10 years with aplastic anemia, due to receive a stem cell transplant. CDR3 coding DNA: TGCAGTGCGGATCCGGGACAGGGGATCTACGAGCAGTACTTC. It translates to CSADPGQGIYEQYF.